The 9 T cell receptor beta chains in this list originate from one sample, sequenced in a study of blood T cell repertoires in COVID-19. Libraries were prepared by immunoSEQ multiplex PCR; TCRdb keeps only in-frame clonotypes and omits some of them. There are around 250,000 clones in the sample; approximately 85% occur only once, and 2% to 2.5% lies in the top ten. Input material: PBMCs or T cells enriched from blood (not recorded which). The receptors originated from a woman aged 50 to 60 who had recovered from COVID-19.

This clone was detected only a few times. The J gene is TRBJ2-1, the V gene TRBV11-3, with TRBD2 as a possible D gene (7 bases). The V and J ends lost 1 base and 7 bases respectively, with 14 bases between them. Germline CDR1 SGHNT, CDR2 YENEEA. This CDR3 is built from 15 residues. In DNA, the CDR3 is TGTGCCAGCAGCTTAGTATCTGCGGGGGCTAATGAGCAGTTCTTC. This sequence encodes CASSLVSAGANEQFF.

The chain has TRBV7-3 and TRBJ2-3; D unresolved. This CDR3 comprises 14 residues. Per the germline V gene, CDR1 is SGHTA and CDR2 is FQGTGA. Deletions cut 6 bases from V and 0 bases from J, with 10 bases between. The CDR3 here is CASRPGPSTDTQYF. The CDR3 DNA reads TGTGCCAGCAGACCCGGTCCTAGCACAGATACGCAGTATTTT.

This sequence joins TRBV14 and TRBJ1-2, with 10 bases fitting TRBD1. Germline lookup yields CDR1 SGHDN and CDR2 FVKESK. After removal of 9 bases from V and 2 bases from J, the junction contained 9 bases not matched to a gene. The CDR3 has 15 amino acids. The CDR3 sequence: CARILEGQGNYGYTF. In DNA, the CDR3 is TGTGCCAGAATTCTGGAGGGACAGGGGAACTATGGCTACACCTTC.

The V and J genes are TRBV11-2 and TRBJ2-1; 13 nucleotides match TRBD2. V was pared by 6 bases and J by 0 bases, with 17 bases of the junction left unmatched. Looked up from germline, CDR1 is SGHAT and CDR2 is FQNNGV. The CDR3 runs 21 residues. CDR3 in DNA: TGTGCCAGCAGTTCCCCCAGCCCCGGGACTAGCGGGGTTAGCTCCTACAATGAGCAGTTCTTC. Protein product: CASSSPSPGTSGVSSYNEQFF.

The chain uses TRBV6-1 and TRBJ2-7; D gene ambiguous. V lost 1 base and J 5 bases, leaving 3 bases between the germline ends. The CDR3 extends over 11 amino acids. The germline V gene encodes CDR1 MNHNS and CDR2 SASEGT. The CDR3 region has the DNA TGTGCCAGCAGTGAAGTCAACGAGCAGTACTTC. This gives the protein CASSEVNEQYF.

The V gene is TRBV2, the J gene TRBJ1-3; TRBD1 matches 8 bases. CDR3 size: 15 residues. V dropped 6 bases and J dropped 4; count of bases not matched to a gene: 8. Per the germline V gene, CDR1 is SNHLY and CDR2 is FYNNEI. The CDR3 coding sequence is TGTGCCAGCAGCCAGGGGGCGGCAGGGGGAAACACCATATATTTT. The encoded protein is CASSQGAAGGNTIYF. Combining the CDR3 with reference TRBV2 and TRBJ1-3 gives the whole variable domain EPEVTQTPSHQVTQMGQEVILRCVPISNHLYFYWYRQILGQKVEFLVSFYNNEISEKSEIFDDQFSVERPDGSNFTLKIRSTKLEDSAMYFCASSQGAAGGNTIYFGEGSWLTVV.

The V gene is TRBV5-6, the J gene TRBJ1-1, with D unresolved. From germline, CDR1 is SGHDT and CDR2 YYEEEE. The CDR3 totals 15 residues. V was shortened by 0 bases and J by 0 bases, with 9 bases between the two germline ends. This CDR3 reads CASSLERAMNTEAFF. The CDR3 DNA follows: TGTGCCAGCAGCTTGGAACGAGCGATGAACACTGAAGCTTTCTTT.

V and J are TRBV7-2 and TRBJ1-6, with TRBD1 matching 10 bases. J lost 19 bases, V lost 4 bases, and 13 bases had no gene match. The CDR3 spans 14 residues. CDR1 and CDR2 from the germline V gene are SGHTA and FQGNSA. The CDR3 region is CASSSGTGVNNKHF. CDR3 DNA sequence: TGTGCCAGCAGCTCCGGGACAGGGGTAAATAATAAACACTTT. The full variable domain, completed using reference TRBV7-2 and TRBJ1-6, is GAGVSQSPSNKVTEKGKDVELRCDPISGHTALYWYRQSLGQGLEFLIYFQGNSAPDKSGLPSDRFSAERTGGSVSTLTIQRTQQEDSAVYLCASSSGTGVNNKHFGNGTRLTVT.

The rearrangement joins TRBV9 to TRBJ1-3; TRBD1 is a possible D gene (6 bases). The CDR3 totals 16 residues. In germline, CDR1 is SGDLS, CDR2 YYNGEE. Trimming pared 2 bases from V and 4 bases from J, leaving 16 bases between. CDR3 coding DNA: TGTGCCAGCAGCGTCTCGACAGGTCCCGGGGGAAACACCATATATTTT. This sequence encodes CASSVSTGPGGNTIYF.